This TCR beta chain was identified in a study of T-cell reconstitution after alpha-beta-depleted transplantation in children. Broader study findings: TCRbeta diversity was high at day 60 in some patients (a result of surviving recipient T cells and thymic progenitors). T cells produced anew were the main source of T-cell counts and diversity one year after transplant.

This sample's TCRbeta library carried unique molecular identifier barcodes. TCRdb ran MiXCR on the PCR reads and lists one entry per CDR3 protein. The sample consists of about 200,000 distinct CDR3 sequences, roughly 6.3% of them appearing once. This clonotype showed up many times. Its specificity is not known. The CDR3 runs 15 residues. With V trimmed by 1 base and J by 5 bases, 8 bases remained unmatched. The V gene's germline CDR1 is DFQATT and CDR2 SNEGSKA (reference sequence). The chain is built from TRBV20-1 and TRBJ2-5, with 9 bases aligning to TRBD2. The sample was PBMCs, taken before TCRalphabeta/CD19-depleted stem cell transplant. This clonotype originated in a girl under three years old with combined immunodeficiency, due to receive a stem cell transplant. The CDR3 nucleotides are TGCAGTGCTAGAGGGGTAGCGGGAGTAGTCGAGACCCAGTACTTC. It is translated as CSARGVAGVVETQYF.